This entry concerns a single T cell receptor beta chain. Its cognate antigen is unknown. TCRdb passed the 5' RACE reads through MiXCR, listing each CDR3 protein once. The sample has hundreds of thousands of distinct CDR3 sequences, roughly a quarter seen once. These data come from a study of CD8 T cells in ankylosing spondylitis. Study-level points and caveats: Typical of ankylosing spondylitis blood, it appeared, was a TCR beta motif of eight highly homologous variants.

This clonotype was sampled from a male donor with ankylosing spondylitis. Sequenced: blood, either unsorted or a sorted T cell fraction (not recorded which).

CDR3 DNA: TGTGCCAGCAGCTTTATAGGGAAACTGTTTTTT. It is translated as CASSFIGKLFF. The chain joins TRBV7-6 to TRBJ1-4; no reliable D call. Trimming cost V 3 bases and J 11 bases, with 7 bases left between them. The germline CDR1 and CDR2 sequences are SGHVS and FNYEAQ. This CDR3 spans 11 amino acids.